The rows below give T cell receptor beta chains drawn from one sample of a study of T cells in Graves' hyperthyroidism and ophthalmopathy. TCRdb processed the multiplex PCR reads anew with MiXCR; each CDR3 protein has one entry. The sample records more than 450,000 distinct CDR3 sequences, 12% to 15% being singletons. The specimen sequenced was blood. The receptors were sampled from a woman aged 35 to 49 with Graves' hyperthyroidism. Each CDR3 is given with its conserved first and last residue. Each record gives: CDR3 protein, CDR3 DNA, J gene, D gene, V gene, clone size. D genes are given only for firm matches. Expanded clones get a size class; other rows say once, few or many, or leave the size out.

CDR3aa: CASKPGQVGEQFF
CDR3nt: TGCGCCAGCAAGCCGGGACAGGTGGGTGAGCAGTTCTTC
j_gene: TRBJ2-1
d_gene: TRBD1
v_gene: TRBV5-1
abundance: many

CDR3aa: CASSPLSVGEKLFF
CDR3nt: TGTGCCAGCTCACCACTTTCGGTGGGTGAAAAACTGTTTTTT
j_gene: TRBJ1-4
d_gene: .
v_gene: TRBV18
abundance: many

CDR3aa: CAWSVVGSGELFF
CDR3nt: TGTGCCTGGAGTGTAGTAGGTTCCGGGGAGCTGTTTTTT
j_gene: TRBJ2-2
d_gene: .
v_gene: TRBV30
abundance: .

CDR3aa: CASSPAGTSVYEQYF
CDR3nt: TGTGCCAGCAGCCCCGCCGGGACTAGCGTATACGAGCAGTACTTC
j_gene: TRBJ2-7
d_gene: TRBD2
v_gene: TRBV9
abundance: few

CDR3aa: CAISDGRDSVGETQYF
CDR3nt: TGTGCCATCAGCGACGGGCGGGACAGCGTGGGAGAGACCCAGTACTTC
j_gene: TRBJ2-5
d_gene: .
v_gene: TRBV10-3
abundance: .

CDR3aa: CASRRHSLTDTQYF
CDR3nt: TGTGCCAGCAGAAGACATAGTTTGACAGATACGCAGTATTTT
j_gene: TRBJ2-3
d_gene: .
v_gene: TRBV6-1
abundance: many

CDR3aa: CSVRQTGYGIGETQYF
CDR3nt: TGCAGCGTTAGGCAAACAGGGTACGGGATCGGGGAGACCCAGTACTTC
j_gene: TRBJ2-5
d_gene: .
v_gene: TRBV29-1
abundance: many

CDR3aa: CASSVTGSSRTDTQYF
CDR3nt: TGTGCCAGCAGCGTCACAGGATCATCCCGCACAGATACGCAGTATTTT
j_gene: TRBJ2-3
d_gene: .
v_gene: TRBV9
abundance: few

CDR3aa: CASSLYQGGGEQYF
CDR3nt: TGTGCCAGCAGTTTATATCAAGGGGGCGGTGAGCAGTACTTC
j_gene: TRBJ2-7
d_gene: TRBD1
v_gene: TRBV28
abundance: many

CDR3aa: CAWGILAGVVDTGELFF
CDR3nt: TGTGCCTGGGGGATTCTAGCGGGAGTGGTGGACACCGGGGAGCTGTTTTTT
j_gene: TRBJ2-2
d_gene: TRBD2
v_gene: TRBV30
abundance: many

CDR3aa: CASRPGQGATEAFF
CDR3nt: TGTGCCAGCAGGCCTGGACAGGGGGCCACTGAAGCTTTCTTT
j_gene: TRBJ1-1
d_gene: TRBD1
v_gene: TRBV2
abundance: many

CDR3aa: CASSSTAIWTGREDTQYF
CDR3nt: TGTGCCAGCAGTTCGACGGCCATTTGGACAGGGCGGGAAGATACGCAGTATTTT
j_gene: TRBJ2-3
d_gene: TRBD1
v_gene: TRBV27
abundance: .

CDR3aa: CASRATGPSETQYF
CDR3nt: TGTGCCAGCAGAGCGACAGGGCCTTCAGAGACCCAGTACTTC
j_gene: TRBJ2-5
d_gene: TRBD1
v_gene: TRBV12-3/TRBV12-4
abundance: many

CDR3aa: CSVVLQGGYGYTF
CDR3nt: TGCAGCGTTGTGTTGCAGGGGGGCTATGGCTACACCTTC
j_gene: TRBJ1-2
d_gene: TRBD1
v_gene: TRBV29-1
abundance: .

CDR3aa: CASSPPGDRRNQPQHF
CDR3nt: TGTGCCAGCAGCCCCCCGGGGGACAGAAGAAATCAGCCCCAGCATTTT
j_gene: TRBJ1-5
d_gene: TRBD1
v_gene: TRBV28
abundance: many

CDR3aa: CASTPDAGTRTGELFF
CDR3nt: TGTGCCAGCACTCCTGATGCGGGAACCCGCACCGGGGAGCTGTTTTTT
j_gene: TRBJ2-2
d_gene: .
v_gene: TRBV28
abundance: many

CDR3aa: CASTRGSTGELFF
CDR3nt: TGTGCCTCGACCCGGGGTAGCACCGGGGAGCTGTTTTTT
j_gene: TRBJ2-2
d_gene: .
v_gene: TRBV2
abundance: few

CDR3aa: CASSQSWTGHNEQFF
CDR3nt: TGCGCCAGCAGCCAATCCTGGACAGGCCACAATGAGCAGTTCTTC
j_gene: TRBJ2-1
d_gene: TRBD1
v_gene: TRBV4-1
abundance: .

CDR3aa: CASSPSYRGSRETQYF
CDR3nt: TGTGCCAGCAGTCCCTCTTACCGGGGTAGTAGGGAGACCCAGTACTTC
j_gene: TRBJ2-5
d_gene: .
v_gene: TRBV28
abundance: many

CDR3aa: CASSQLAGVEQFF
CDR3nt: TGTGCCAGCAGCCAACTAGCGGGAGTTGAGCAGTTCTTC
j_gene: TRBJ2-1
d_gene: TRBD2
v_gene: TRBV3-1
abundance: many

CDR3aa: CASSLANTYEQYF
CDR3nt: TGTGCCAGCAGCTTGGCGAACACCTACGAGCAGTACTTC
j_gene: TRBJ2-7
d_gene: .
v_gene: TRBV5-5
abundance: .

CDR3aa: CASSYSSGAYNEQFF
CDR3nt: TGTGCCAGCAGTTACTCTAGCGGAGCCTACAATGAGCAGTTCTTC
j_gene: TRBJ2-1
d_gene: .
v_gene: TRBV6-2/TRBV6-3
abundance: few

CDR3aa: CSVEGGLGNIQYF
CDR3nt: TGCAGCGTTGAGGGGGGGCTGGGGAACATTCAGTACTTC
j_gene: TRBJ2-4
d_gene: .
v_gene: TRBV29-1
abundance: many

CDR3aa: CSAEGGTSGKSSYEQYF
CDR3nt: TGCAGCGCCGAGGGTGGGACTAGCGGGAAGAGCTCCTACGAGCAGTACTTC
j_gene: TRBJ2-7
d_gene: TRBD2
v_gene: TRBV29-1
abundance: .